The rows below give T cell receptor beta chains drawn from one sample of a study of blood T cell repertoires in COVID-19. Profiling relied on immunoSEQ multiplex PCR, and the TCRdb table lists in-frame clones only, not all of them. The repertoire holds 270,000 or so clones, around nine tenths seen once, with roughly 8% in the top ten. Sequencing used peripheral blood. The source is a man aged 40-50 years with active or convalescent COVID-19. Both conserved end residues are part of each CDR3. The D gene is left open where the match is weak. Rows may omit the clone size; those that give it use once, few, many or a size class.

J gene,D gene,clone size,V gene,CDR3 protein,CDR3 DNA
TRBJ2-2,TRBD2,NA,TRBV11-1,CASSFAGGDTGELFF,TGTGCCAGCAGCTTCGCGGGAGGGGACACCGGGGAGCTGTTTTTT
TRBJ1-1,NA,NA,TRBV3-1/TRBV3-2,CASSQAPRNTEAFF,TGTGCCAGCAGCCAAGCCCCCCGGAACACTGAAGCTTTCTTT
TRBJ2-7,NA,NA,TRBV27,CASSLQTTYEQYF,TGTGCCAGCAGTCTACAGACGACCTACGAGCAGTACTTC
TRBJ2-1,TRBD1,NA,TRBV11-2,CASSLDSGGMDEQFF,TGTGCCAGCAGCTTAGATTCAGGGGGCATGGATGAGCAGTTCTTC
TRBJ2-2,NA,NA,TRBV20-1,CSASFRAGELFF,TGCAGTGCTAGTTTCCGTGCCGGGGAGCTGTTTTTT
TRBJ1-1,NA,few,TRBV19,CASTTDGGAEAFF,TGTGCCAGTACCACGGACGGAGGGGCGGAAGCTTTCTTT
TRBJ1-1,NA,NA,TRBV5-1,CASSFGVYDTEAFF,TGCGCCAGCAGCTTCGGGGTGTATGACACTGAAGCTTTCTTT
TRBJ1-5,NA,NA,TRBV12-3/TRBV12-4,CASSLGSTQPQHF,TGTGCCAGCAGTTTAGGTTCTACCCAGCCCCAGCATTTT
TRBJ2-2,TRBD1,NA,TRBV7-3,CASSQRGTGNTGELFF,TGTGCCAGCAGCCAACGGGGGACAGGGAACACCGGGGAGCTGTTTTTT
TRBJ2-2,NA,NA,TRBV11-3,CASSGFGELFF,TGTGCCAGCAGTGGCTTCGGGGAGCTGTTTTTT
TRBJ2-3,TRBD2,NA,TRBV6-6,CASSYYRGGRGDTQYF,TGTGCCAGCAGTTACTACCGCGGGGGGCGGGGAGATACGCAGTATTTT
TRBJ2-3,TRBD2,NA,TRBV19,CASSIGLAGDLDTQYF,TGTGCCAGTAGTATAGGACTAGCGGGAGACTTAGATACGCAGTATTTT
TRBJ1-1,NA,NA,TRBV4-1,CASSQEMRTEAFF,TGCGCCAGCAGCCAAGAAATGAGAACTGAAGCTTTCTTT
TRBJ1-2,NA,NA,TRBV10-3,CAISESRGYGYTF,TGTGCCATCAGTGAGTCGAGAGGGTATGGCTACACCTTC
TRBJ1-5,NA,NA,TRBV7-9,CASTAVAGDQPQHF,TGTGCCAGCACCGCCGTTGCGGGAGATCAGCCCCAGCATTTT
TRBJ1-3,TRBD1,NA,TRBV5-1,CASSLGDRVGGNTIYF,TGCGCCAGCAGCTTGGGGGACAGGGTCGGTGGAAACACCATATATTTT
TRBJ2-7,NA,NA,TRBV7-2,CASSSFYGAFYEQYF,TGTGCCAGCAGCTCTTTCTACGGAGCCTTCTACGAGCAGTACTTC
TRBJ2-2,TRBD2,few,TRBV5-6,CASSFGGAGELFF,TGTGCCAGCAGCTTCGGGGGGGCCGGGGAGCTGTTTTTT
TRBJ2-3,TRBD1,NA,TRBV2,CASVRQGNTDTQYF,TGTGCCAGCGTGAGACAGGGGAACACAGATACGCAGTATTTT
TRBJ2-5,NA,once,TRBV3-1/TRBV3-2,CASSPGTLETQYF,TGTGCCAGCAGCCCCGGGACATTGGAGACCCAGTACTTC
TRBJ2-1,NA,NA,TRBV28,CASSSLNEQFF,TGTGCCAGCAGTTCCCTAAATGAGCAGTTCTTC
TRBJ1-1,NA,NA,TRBV5-4,CASSPGGTEAFF,TGTGCCAGCAGCCCCGGGGGCACTGAAGCTTTCTTT
TRBJ2-7,TRBD2,NA,TRBV30,CAWSTLAGAYEQYF,TGTGCCTGGAGTACACTAGCGGGAGCCTACGAGCAGTACTTC
TRBJ2-7,TRBD2,NA,TRBV6-5,CASSPLAGGREQYF,TGTGCCAGCAGCCCACTAGCGGGAGGGAGGGAGCAGTACTTC
TRBJ1-5,NA,NA,TRBV28,CASRKRESNQPQHF,TGTGCCAGCAGGAAGAGAGAGAGCAATCAGCCCCAGCATTTT
TRBJ2-1,NA,NA,TRBV5-4,CASSFNNEQFF,TGTGCCAGCAGCTTCAACAATGAGCAGTTCTTC
TRBJ2-7,TRBD1,NA,TRBV29-1,CSVVPRDRPYEQYF,TGCAGCGTTGTTCCCCGGGACAGGCCCTACGAGCAGTACTTC
TRBJ1-5,NA,NA,TRBV18,CASSPPGEDPQHF,TGTGCCAGCTCACCACCGGGGGAGGATCCCCAGCATTTT
TRBJ2-7,TRBD2,NA,TRBV11-2,CASSTRRGGLKEQYF,TGTGCCAGCAGTACAAGGCGGGGGGGCCTGAAAGAGCAGTACTTC
TRBJ1-5,NA,NA,TRBV6-5,CASSYSFRSNQPQHF,TGTGCCAGCAGTTACTCGTTTCGTAGCAATCAGCCCCAGCATTTT
TRBJ1-2,NA,NA,TRBV12-3/TRBV12-4,CASSFVEGRGRTF,TGTGCCAGCAGTTTTGTGGAAGGGCGCGGGCGCACCTTC
TRBJ1-6,NA,NA,TRBV5-6,CASSLGDSTPLHF,TGTGCCAGCAGCTTAGGAGACAGCACACCCCTCCACTTT
TRBJ2-5,NA,NA,TRBV14,CASSQDLGETQYF,TGTGCCAGCAGCCAAGATCTAGGAGAGACCCAGTACTTC
TRBJ2-7,NA,NA,TRBV11-2,CASSLYPGEYEQYF,TGTGCCAGCAGCTTATATCCGGGAGAGTACGAGCAGTACTTC
TRBJ1-6,TRBD1,NA,TRBV19,CASSPPGGQGHSPLHF,TGTGCCAGTAGTCCTCCCGGGGGACAGGGACATTCACCCCTCCACTTT
TRBJ1-1,NA,NA,TRBV6-1,CASSERGNTEAFF,TGTGCCAGCAGTGAAAGGGGTAACACTGAAGCTTTCTTT
TRBJ1-2,TRBD1,few,TRBV19,CASSLRTGQGYTF,TGTGCCAGTAGTCTGAGGACAGGGCAGGGCTACACCTTC
TRBJ2-7,NA,NA,TRBV5-6,CASSSGVYEQYF,TGTGCCAGCAGCTCAGGGGTCTACGAGCAGTACTTC
TRBJ2-7,TRBD1,NA,TRBV5-4,CASSLDPGGNHEQYF,TGTGCCAGCAGCTTGGATCCAGGGGGTAACCACGAGCAGTACTTC
TRBJ2-1,TRBD2,NA,TRBV7-2,CASSLSGDSYNEQFF,TGTGCCAGCAGCCTCAGCGGGGATTCCTACAATGAGCAGTTCTTC
TRBJ2-7,NA,NA,TRBV6-5,CASSYYQGGEQYF,TGTGCCAGCAGTTACTATCAGGGAGGCGAGCAGTACTTC
TRBJ1-1,TRBD1,NA,TRBV19,CASSMPGGNTEAFF,TGTGCCAGTAGTATGCCAGGGGGGAACACTGAAGCTTTCTTT
TRBJ1-4,TRBD1,NA,TRBV27,CASSLGSQGANEKLFF,TGTGCCAGCAGTTTAGGGTCACAGGGGGCGAATGAAAAACTGTTTTTT
TRBJ1-2,NA,NA,TRBV19,CASSIEGTDGYTF,TGTGCCAGTAGTATAGAGGGGACTGATGGCTACACCTTC
TRBJ1-3,NA,NA,TRBV9,CASSVEGVRYGNTIYF,TGTGCCAGCAGCGTAGAGGGGGTCAGGTACGGAAACACCATATATTTT
TRBJ2-3,NA,NA,TRBV15,CATSRGGGDTQYF,TGTGCCACCAGCAGAGGAGGGGGAGATACGCAGTATTTT
TRBJ1-3,NA,NA,TRBV29-1,CSVLQRSGNTIYF,TGCAGCGTTTTACAAAGATCTGGAAACACCATATATTTT
TRBJ2-1,NA,once,TRBV11-2,CASSLASEQFF,TGTGCCAGCAGCTTAGCATCTGAGCAGTTCTTC
TRBJ1-4,NA,NA,TRBV28,CAVRGGGADEKLFF,TGTGCCGTAAGGGGAGGGGGGGCTGATGAAAAACTGTTTTTT
TRBJ1-2,NA,NA,TRBV28,CASRTGLGYGYTF,TGTGCCAGCAGAACAGGGTTGGGCTATGGCTACACCTTC